This T cell receptor (beta chain) was retrieved from a study of Ad26.COV2.S vaccination and SARS-CoV-2 variants. This CDR3 comprises 15 residues. In germline, CDR1 is MNHEY, CDR2 SMNVEV (reference sequence). Trimming stripped 6 bases from V and 8 bases from J, with 20 bases between. Data came from immunoSEQ multiplex PCR; TCRdb stores just in-frame clones and leaves some out. Here the sample spans roughly 510,000 clones, 87% being singletons. Treatment in this sample: approximately 18 received Ad26.COV2.S at low or high dose, single or two shots; several received placebo; per-sample allocation not given. Following the first vaccine or placebo injection, samples were taken on day 63.

The sequence was collected from a person aged 18-65 years who received the Ad26.COV2.S COVID-19 vaccine or a placebo. The rearrangement uses TRBV27 and TRBJ2-1; D not resolved. The sample consisted of peripheral blood, taken in a trial of Ad26.COV2.S vaccine versus placebo. In DNA, the CDR3 is TGTGCCAGCAGCAAGAGTCTTATCCCGTCTGATGAGCAGTTCTTC. Its protein is CASSKSLIPSDEQFF.